Listed below are T cell receptor beta chains from one sample, sequenced in a study of T cell responses to AZD1222 COVID-19 vaccine. Assay: immunoSEQ multiplex PCR; the TCRdb copy retains only in-frame clones and omits some. The data show tens of thousands of clones, approximately 90% seen once. This material consisted of peripheral blood, taken on day 0 of AZD1222 vaccination. The receptors were sampled from an adult in good health. Both conserved end residues are part of each CDR3. The D gene is left open where the match is weak. Clone size, where shown, is once, few, many, or a class for clones that have expanded.

abundance	d_gene	v_gene	j_gene	CDR3aa	CDR3nt
-	-	TRBV9	TRBJ1-5	CASSVEGLGNQPQHF	TGTGCCAGCAGCGTAGAGGGCCTGGGCAATCAGCCCCAGCATTTT
-	TRBD1	TRBV28	TRBJ1-6	CASSFPGQGVSPLHF	TGTGCCAGCAGTTTCCCGGGACAGGGCGTTTCACCCCTCCACTTT
-	TRBD1	TRBV5-1	TRBJ1-6	CASSLLGQGDSPLHF	TGCGCCAGCAGCTTGTTAGGACAGGGTGATTCACCCCTCCACTTT
-	-	TRBV7-2	TRBJ1-1	CASSAVGGRRSAFF	TGTGCCAGCAGCGCCGTCGGGGGGCGCCGGTCCGCTTTCTTT
-	-	TRBV2	TRBJ2-4	CASSGQRIAKNIQYF	TGTGCCAGCAGTGGACAGCGTATAGCCAAAAACATTCAGTACTTC
-	-	TRBV11-3	TRBJ2-1	CASSFRGGGSYNEQFF	TGTGCCAGCAGCTTCCGAGGGGGTGGGTCCTACAATGAGCAGTTCTTC
-	-	TRBV29-1	TRBJ2-1	CSVYGHPSSYNEQFF	TGCAGCGTCTATGGACACCCCAGCTCCTACAATGAGCAGTTCTTC
-	TRBD1	TRBV4-2	TRBJ1-6	CASSQLVTGPNSPLHF	TGTGCCAGCAGCCAACTCGTGACAGGGCCGAATTCACCCCTCCACTTT
-	-	TRBV19	TRBJ1-5	CASSQTIQGNQPQHF	TGTGCCAGTAGTCAGACCATCCAGGGCAATCAGCCCCAGCATTTT
once	TRBD1	TRBV3-1/TRBV3-2	TRBJ1-5	CASSLTGVANQPQHF	TGTGCCAGCAGCCTCACAGGGGTGGCCAATCAGCCCCAGCATTTT
-	-	TRBV19	TRBJ2-1	CASRGEGLANNEQFF	TGTGCCAGTAGAGGAGAGGGCCTAGCTAACAATGAGCAGTTCTTC
-	-	TRBV19	TRBJ2-5	CATSLGYQETQYF	TGTGCCACTTCACTGGGATACCAAGAGACCCAGTACTTC
-	TRBD1	TRBV5-1	TRBJ1-2	CASSSGTGAYGYTF	TGCGCCAGCAGCTCCGGGACAGGGGCCTATGGCTACACCTTC
once	-	TRBV3-1/TRBV3-2	TRBJ2-1	CASSQEGRGNEQFF	TGTGCCAGCAGCCAAGAGGGCAGAGGGAATGAGCAGTTCTTC